The 20 T cell receptor beta chains below were found in one sample sequenced in a study of T cell repertoires in aging, cancer and after chemotherapy (dated by TCRdb to about 2019). Instead of sorted cells or RNA, genomic DNA extracted from peripheral blood served as the source for amplifying TCR beta rearrangements. The sequencer listed for this sample is Illumina MiSeq. Rearranged TRB sequences spanning V, D and J segments were amplified by multiplex touch-down PCR using a mixed TRB-A/B primer pool. The public sequencing data were trimmed at Q25 with fastp and processed into clonotypes with MiXCR by TCRdb, which kept only in-frame beta chains. A single entry per CDR3 protein holds the most common genes and DNA from its merged rows. The sample data list under 4,500 distinct CDR3 sequences, and roughly 36% of these were observed just once. Roughly 3.9% of the sample belongs to the ten largest clones.

Sequencing was carried out using blood. The source is a human donor with a blood cancer.

This clonotype is labeled as large. The chain links TRBV19 to TRBJ2-5, with unresolved D. The V end lost 8 bases, the J end lost 4 bases, and 8 bases lay between the germline ends. This CDR3 contains 11 residues. Germline CDR1 and CDR2: LNHDA and SQIVND (reference sequence). CDR3 in amino acids: CASGRRETQYF. The CDR3 coding sequence is TGTGCCAGTGGCCGCCGAGAGACCCAGTACTTC.

By frequency in the sample, this clonotype is large. This chain joins TRBV19 and TRBJ2-3, with TRBD2 matching 10 bases. Trimming removed 5 bases from V and 4 bases from J; junction bases left unmatched: 3. CDR1 LNHDA and CDR2 SQIVND come from the germline V gene (reference sequence). The CDR3 totals 14 residues. The CDR3 sequence: CASSEAGGADTQYF. CDR3 nucleotides: TGTGCCAGTAGTGAAGCGGGGGGGGCAGATACGCAGTATTTT.

This clonotype was observed a handful of times. The chain couples TRBV5-6 to TRBJ1-1; a weak D match, TRBD1 (5 bases). Germline V gene data show CDR1 as SGHDT and CDR2 as YYEEEE. V gave up 3 bases and J gave up 0 bases, with 9 bases separating them. This CDR3 spans 14 amino acids. CDR3 sequence reads: CASSSTGLNTEAFF. CDR3 nucleotide sequence: TGTGCCAGCAGCTCAACAGGACTGAACACTGAAGCTTTCTTT.

This clonotype was counted between two and nine times. This sequence joins TRBV30 and TRBJ2-1, with 8 nucleotides matching TRBD2. The CDR3 extends over 14 amino acids. Germline V gene data show CDR1 as GTSNPN and CDR2 as SVGIG (reference sequence). V shed 0 bases and J 5 bases; nucleotides not matched to a gene: 3. The DNA for the CDR3 is TGTGCCTGGAGTGTAGGAGCGGGGGACAATGAGCAGTTCTTC. As protein: CAWSVGAGDNEQFF.

The chain couples TRBV7-9 to TRBJ2-1; D possibly corresponds to TRBD2 (6 bases). Germline values: CDR1 SEHNR, CDR2 FQNEAQ (reference sequence). Trimming cost V 3 bases and J 1 base, with 13 bases left between them. This CDR3 has 16 residues. CDR3 coding DNA: TGTGCCAGCAGCTTGGGAGGTCCGCCATCCTACAATGAGCAGTTCTTC. This codes for CASSLGGPPSYNEQFF.

This clonotype was counted between two and nine times. This rearrangement joins TRBV12-3 or TRBV12-4 to TRBJ2-3; 12 nucleotides line up with TRBD2. Trimming cost V 6 bases and J 0 bases; bases outside gene matches: 7. This CDR3 region has 17 residues. CDR3 nucleotide sequence: TGTGCCAGCAGCCTCGGGACTAGCGGGTCTAGCACAGATACGCAGTATTTT. Translation: CASSLGTSGSSTDTQYF.

The chain has TRBV14 and TRBJ2-1; possibly TRBD1 for D (6 bases). Trimming pared 0 bases from V and 8 bases from J, leaving 17 bases between. This CDR3 region has 16 residues. CDR1 and CDR2 from the germline V gene are SGHDN and FVKESK. The CDR3 nucleotides are TGTGCCAGCAGCCAAGATTCTCCAGGGGACGGGCATGAGCAGTTCTTC. It yields the protein CASSQDSPGDGHEQFF.

The chain links TRBV24-1 to TRBJ2-3, with D uncertain. Germline values: CDR1 KGHDR, CDR2 SFDVKD. Trimming cost V 1 base and J 6 bases, with 4 bases left between them. CDR3 length: 12 amino acids. CDR3: CATSDFGDTQYF. CDR3 DNA sequence: TGTGCCACCAGTGATTTTGGGGATACGCAGTATTTT.

The chain is built from TRBV5-1 and TRBJ2-6; TRBD2 might be the D (5 bases). V was pared by 0 bases and J by 6 bases, with 10 bases between. Germline lookup yields CDR1 SGHRS and CDR2 YFSETQ. CDR3 size: 15 residues. The CDR3 reads CASSLVSGLANVLTF. The CDR3, as DNA: TGCGCCAGCAGCTTGGTGTCAGGACTGGCCAACGTCCTGACTTTC.

This chain links TRBV7-9 with TRBJ1-5; D gene unclear. This CDR3 contains 13 residues. The V and J ends lost 8 bases and 2 bases respectively, with 10 bases between them. Germline-derived CDR1 and CDR2 are SEHNR and FQNEAQ (reference sequence). The chain's CDR3 is CASGERGNQPQHF. The CDR3 DNA is TGTGCCAGCGGGGAACGGGGCAATCAGCCCCAGCATTTT.

The chain has TRBV19 and TRBJ2-2; D is unresolved. V lost 9 bases and J 4 bases, leaving 15 bases between the germline ends. The CDR3 runs 14 residues. Germline V CDR1 and CDR2: LNHDA, SQIVND (reference sequence). Here the CDR3 reads CASSFGRTTGELFF. The CDR3, as DNA: TGTGCCAGCAGCTTCGGACGGACCACCGGGGAGCTGTTTTTT.

The rearrangement joins TRBV29-1 to TRBJ1-1; D may be TRBD1 (5 bases). The CDR3 totals 14 residues. Looked up from germline, CDR1 is SQVTM and CDR2 is ANQGSEA. Trimming removed 7 bases from V and 7 bases from J, with 22 bases in between. In DNA form, the CDR3 reads TGCAGCGGCCGCCCAGGGTTGGGGGATAGTGAAGCTTTCTTT. Amino acid sequence: CSGRPGLGDSEAFF. Supplemented by reference TRBV29-1 and TRBJ1-1, the full variable domain reads SAVISQKPSRDICQRGTSLTIQCQVDSQVTMMFWYRQQPGQSLTLIATANQGSEATYESGFVIDKFPISRPNLTFSTLTVSNMSPEDSSIYLCSGRPGLGDSEAFFGQGTRLTVV.

A word on this clonotype: Compared with germline, one end of the junction differs, possibly owing to a read error. The CDR3 nucleotides read TGTGCCATCAGTGAGGGACTAGCCACAGATACGCAGTATTTT. This encodes CAISEGLATDTQYF. The V gene is TRBV27, the J gene TRBJ2-3, with 9 bases matching TRBD2. Germline assignment: CDR1 MNHEY and CDR2 SMNVEV (reference sequence). This CDR3 comprises 14 residues.

This clonotype has just a few counts. The rearrangement joins TRBV13 to TRBJ2-3; 7 bases agree with TRBD2. Germline assignment: CDR1 PRHDT and CDR2 FYEKMQ (reference sequence). The CDR3 spans 15 residues. V shed 0 bases, J shed 2 bases, and the junction held 2 bases outside the gene matches. The CDR3 here is CASSLGRGDTDTQYF. The CDR3 coding sequence is TGTGCCAGCAGCTTAGGACGGGGGGACACAGATACGCAGTATTTT.

This clonotype is categorized as medium-sized (0.01 to 0.1%). CDR3 sequence: CSVHIDEQYF. The CDR3 bases are TGCAGCGTCCATATAGACGAGCAGTACTTC. This chain connects TRBV29-1 to TRBJ2-7, with D unclear. Germline assignment: CDR1 SQVTM and CDR2 ANQGSEA. This CDR3 spans 10 amino acids. The V end lost 6 bases, the J end lost 5 bases, and 8 bases lay between the germline ends.

This chain joins TRBV13 and TRBJ2-7; TRBD1 matches at 7 bases. V shed 5 bases, J shed 3 bases, and the junction held 10 bases outside the gene matches. Germline CDR1 reads PRHDT; CDR2 reads FYEKMQ (reference sequence). CDR3 length: 15 amino acids. The CDR3 protein is CASSHPTGSDYEQYF. In DNA form, the CDR3 reads TGTGCCAGCAGCCACCCGACAGGGTCTGACTACGAGCAGTACTTC.

V gene TRBV13 combines with J gene TRBJ2-5; D assignment may be TRBD1 or TRBD2 (5 bases each). CDR1 and CDR2 (germline): PRHDT, FYEKMQ (reference sequence). V was pared by 1 base and J by 5 bases, with 14 bases between. The CDR3 totals 15 residues. CDR3 sequence: CASSLAASWGETQYF. CDR3 nucleotide sequence: TGTGCCAGCAGCTTAGCTGCCTCTTGGGGGGAGACCCAGTACTTC.

The chain carries TRBV7-6 and TRBJ2-2; D might be TRBD1 (6 bases). CDR1 and CDR2 from the germline V gene are SGHVS and FNYEAQ. Trimming cost V 4 bases and J 0 bases, with 9 bases left between them. This CDR3 spans 15 amino acids. CDR3 bases: TGTGCCAGCAGCTCTAACAGGGCGAACACCGGGGAGCTGTTTTTT. Its translation: CASSSNRANTGELFF.

This clonotype is medium-sized by share. This rearrangement joins TRBV19 to TRBJ2-3; no definite D call. V dropped 5 bases and J dropped 2 bases, with 11 bases sitting between them. The CDR3 has 14 residues. The germline gives CDR1 LNHDA, CDR2 SQIVND (reference sequence). CDR3 residues: CASSSRLLTDTQYF. In DNA, the CDR3 is TGTGCCAGTAGTTCGAGACTCCTCACAGATACGCAGTATTTT.

This clonotype was counted a few times. The chain combines TRBV5-4 with TRBJ2-5, with TRBD2 matching 11 bases. Losses at the gene ends were 4 bases for V and 5 bases for J; bases not matched to a gene: 10. The CDR3 loop spans 16 amino acids. Germline values: CDR1 SGHNT, CDR2 YYREEE (reference sequence). This CDR3 is CASSLAGGSTGETQYF. Here the CDR3 DNA reads TGTGCCAGCAGCCTAGCGGGAGGCTCAACGGGGGAGACCCAGTACTTC.